The clone carrying this TCR beta chain turned up a few times. The antigen remains undetermined. Template switching introduced a universal primer site, and the cDNA bore unique molecular identifiers. TCRdb fed the 5' RACE reads into MiXCR, producing one record per CDR3 protein. Among around 280,000 distinct CDR3 sequences listed, under 9% were seen once. The sample comes from a study of identical twins. Regarding the study as a whole: Interpretation of the results relied on cross-sectional statistical analysis and not on following the same donors.

Healthy Caucasians were all of the donors. J was trimmed by 2 bases and V by 0 bases; bases with no gene match: 7. The CDR3 has 19 residues. Germline V gives CDR1 LGHNT, CDR2 FRNRAP. The sample also formed part of further work on yellow fever vaccine responses in identical twins. That work states: The authors reported partly convergent, partly personalized vaccine responses in identical twins.

What was sequenced was memory (CD45RO+) T cells sorted from blood. The rearrangement links TRBV12-5 to TRBJ2-2; TRBD2 aligns across 12 bases. This clonotype was sampled from a young woman in good health. The CDR3 reads CASGLVLPSGGANTGELFF. In DNA form, the CDR3 reads TGTGCTAGTGGTTTGGTACTTCCTAGCGGGGGGGCAAACACCGGGGAGCTGTTTTTT.